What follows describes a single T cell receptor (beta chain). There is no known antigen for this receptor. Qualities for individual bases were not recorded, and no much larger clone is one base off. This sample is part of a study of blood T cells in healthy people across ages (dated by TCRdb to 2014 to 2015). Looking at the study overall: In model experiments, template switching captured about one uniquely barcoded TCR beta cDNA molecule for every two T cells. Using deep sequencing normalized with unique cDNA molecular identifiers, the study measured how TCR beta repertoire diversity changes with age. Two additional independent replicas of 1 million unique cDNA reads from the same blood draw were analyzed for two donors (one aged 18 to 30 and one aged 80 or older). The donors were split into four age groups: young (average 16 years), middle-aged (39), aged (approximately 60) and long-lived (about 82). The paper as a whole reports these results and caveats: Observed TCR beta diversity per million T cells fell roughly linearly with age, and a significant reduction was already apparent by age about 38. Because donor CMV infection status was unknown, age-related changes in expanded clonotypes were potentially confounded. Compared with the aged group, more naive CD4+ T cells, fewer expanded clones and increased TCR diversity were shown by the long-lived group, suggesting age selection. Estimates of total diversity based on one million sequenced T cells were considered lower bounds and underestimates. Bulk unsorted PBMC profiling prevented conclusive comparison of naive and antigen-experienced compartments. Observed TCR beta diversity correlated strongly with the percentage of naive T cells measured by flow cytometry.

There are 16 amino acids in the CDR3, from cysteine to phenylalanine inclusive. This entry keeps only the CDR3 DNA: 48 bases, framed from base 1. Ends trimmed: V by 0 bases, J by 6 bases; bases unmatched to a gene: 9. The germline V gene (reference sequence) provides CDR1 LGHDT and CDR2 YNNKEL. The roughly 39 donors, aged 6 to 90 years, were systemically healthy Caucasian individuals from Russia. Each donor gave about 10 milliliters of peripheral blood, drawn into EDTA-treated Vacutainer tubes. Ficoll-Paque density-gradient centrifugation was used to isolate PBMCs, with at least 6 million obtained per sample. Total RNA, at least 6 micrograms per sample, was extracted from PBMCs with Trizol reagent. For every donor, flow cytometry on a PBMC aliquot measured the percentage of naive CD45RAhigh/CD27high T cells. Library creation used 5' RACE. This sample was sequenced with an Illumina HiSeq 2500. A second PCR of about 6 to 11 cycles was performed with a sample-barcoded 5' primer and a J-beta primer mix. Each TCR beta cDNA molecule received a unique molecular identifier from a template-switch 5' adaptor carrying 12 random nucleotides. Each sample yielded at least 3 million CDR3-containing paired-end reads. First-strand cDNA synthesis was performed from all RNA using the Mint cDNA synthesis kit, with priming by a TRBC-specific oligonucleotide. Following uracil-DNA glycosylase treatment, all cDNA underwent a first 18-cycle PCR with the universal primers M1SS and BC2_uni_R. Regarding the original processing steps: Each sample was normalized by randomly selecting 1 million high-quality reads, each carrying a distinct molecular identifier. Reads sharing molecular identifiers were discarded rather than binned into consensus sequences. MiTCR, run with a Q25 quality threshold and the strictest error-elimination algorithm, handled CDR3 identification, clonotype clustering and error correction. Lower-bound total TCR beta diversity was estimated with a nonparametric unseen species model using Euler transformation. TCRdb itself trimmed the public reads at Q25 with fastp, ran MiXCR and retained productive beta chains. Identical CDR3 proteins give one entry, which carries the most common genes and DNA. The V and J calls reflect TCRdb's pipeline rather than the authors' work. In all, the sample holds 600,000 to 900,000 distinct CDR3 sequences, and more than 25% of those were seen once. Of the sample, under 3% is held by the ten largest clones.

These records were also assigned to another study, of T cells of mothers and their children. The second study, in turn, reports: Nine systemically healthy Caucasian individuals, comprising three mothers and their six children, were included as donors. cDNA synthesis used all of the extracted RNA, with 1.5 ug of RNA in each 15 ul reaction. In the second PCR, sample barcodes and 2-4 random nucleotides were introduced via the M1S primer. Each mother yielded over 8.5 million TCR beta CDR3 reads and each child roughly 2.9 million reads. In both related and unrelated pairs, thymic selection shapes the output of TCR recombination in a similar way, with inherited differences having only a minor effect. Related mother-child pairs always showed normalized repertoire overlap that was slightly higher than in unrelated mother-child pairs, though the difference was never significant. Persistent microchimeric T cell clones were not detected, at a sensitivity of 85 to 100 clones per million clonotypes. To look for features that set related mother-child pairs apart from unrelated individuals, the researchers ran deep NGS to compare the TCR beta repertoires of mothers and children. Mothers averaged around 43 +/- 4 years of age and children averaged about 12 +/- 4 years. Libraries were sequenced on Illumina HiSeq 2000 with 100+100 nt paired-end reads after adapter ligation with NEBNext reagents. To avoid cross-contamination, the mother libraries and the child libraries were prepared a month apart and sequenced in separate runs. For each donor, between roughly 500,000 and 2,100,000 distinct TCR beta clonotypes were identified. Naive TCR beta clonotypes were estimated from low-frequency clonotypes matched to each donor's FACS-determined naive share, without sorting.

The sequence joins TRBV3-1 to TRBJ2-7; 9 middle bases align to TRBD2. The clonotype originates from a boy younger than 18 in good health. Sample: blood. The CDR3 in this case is CASSQDWDSGGSEQYF. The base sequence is TGTGCCAGCAGCCAAGATTGGGATAGCGGGGGATCCGAGCAGTACTTC.